This T cell receptor beta chain was recovered during a study of T cell responses to AZD1222 COVID-19 vaccine (dated by TCRdb to the early 2020s). Broadly, across the study: AZD1222 recipients whose second dose came at about 4 weeks and those whose second dose came at about 12 weeks were combined into one group, since spike-specific TCR depth and breadth did not differ between the two schedules. A total of more than 230 trial participants underwent TCR sequencing, of whom nearly 210 had received two doses of AZD1222 and 26 had received two doses of the MenACWY control vaccine. Trial participants were enrolled by age into subgroups of 18-55, 56-69 and 70-plus years, and around 150, 28 and 57 TCR-sequenced participants, respectively, were included in these subgroups. Broad study findings and their caveats: In the small 56-69-year group, the increase in depth fell short of significance, most likely because of low power. CD4 TCRs associated with the vaccine covered the entire spike protein, and the dominant responses were in regions 160-218 and 743-854. Because no samples from the day 14 peak response were available, repertoires could be characterized only after the peak T cell response. A significant rise in spike-specific TCR breadth and depth was observed after two AZD1222 doses relative to day 0 and relative to MenACWY recipients. Conclusions about previously exposed vaccinees were limited because only six or seven AZD1222 recipients were SARS-CoV-2 seropositive at baseline. Reportedly, close to half of the unique spike-specific TCRs recognized epitopes lying outside the regions that are mutated in the B.1.351 and B.1.1.7 variants. Most participants were white British and females outnumbered males, and the authors suggested that clonal diversity may have been underestimated.

This clone was picked up a small number of times. Its specific antigen is unknown. No much larger clone exists at a distance of one base, and base qualities are not known. The CDR3 regions of human TCRbeta chains were subjected to immunosequencing. The study's processing was this. Repertoire TCRs were matched against a reference library of SARS-CoV-2-specific TCRs generated with the MIRA antigen-specificity platform. Breadth was defined as the fraction of unique TCRs that were SARS-CoV-2-associated, and depth was defined as the fraction of total T cells that were SARS-CoV-2-associated. Using the MIRA data, every spike-specific TCR was mapped to the spike region that the TCR reacted to and assigned to either a CD4 or a CD8 class. Log10-transformed breadth and depth values were compared by one-way ANOVA with Sidak's multiple comparisons tests. TCRdb took this table from immuneACCESS and kept in-frame rearrangements with V and J called. Such tables lack part of the clones; where checked against another copy, unresolved V genes explain under half of the gap, and the rest is unexplained. V, J and clone size were drawn from that table, and D and trimming were deduced from the DNA. The sample table holds around 100,000 clones, of which roughly 91% were seen once. Jointly, the top ten make up 1.5% to 2% of the sample.

Per the publication, the time point label means: baseline before first vaccination. The vaccinee samples were drawn from two UK trials, COV001 and COV002, one of which was a single-blind randomized controlled phase 2/3 trial testing AZD1222 (ChAdOx1 nCoV-19) in healthy adults. For TCRbeta chain sequencing, PBMC samples were collected from trial participants at day 0 and at day 28 after the second dose. V and J lose 5 bases and 6 bases, and a span of 11 bases separates them. Inclusive of the bounding cysteine and phenylalanine, the CDR3 is 13 residues long. This entry keeps only the CDR3 DNA: 39 bases, framed from base 1. The germline V gene (reference sequence) specifies LNHDA as CDR1 and SQIVND as CDR2.

Sequenced material: peripheral blood, taken on day 0 of AZD1222 vaccination. The clonotype was recovered from an adult in good health. The chain uses TRBV19 and TRBJ2-1; tentative D gene TRBD1, with 5 bases matching. The base sequence is TGTGCCAGTAGTGGCGCAGGGCTCAATGAGCAGTTCTTC. The translation is CASSGAGLNEQFF. Beyond the CDR3, the reference TRBV19 and TRBJ2-1 genes provide the residues; the full variable domain reads: DGGITQSPKYLFRKEGQNVTLSCEQNLNHDAMYWYRQDPGQGLRLIYYSQIVNDFQKGDIAEGYSVSREKKESFPLTVTSAQKNPTAFYLCASSGAGLNEQFFGPGTRLTVL.